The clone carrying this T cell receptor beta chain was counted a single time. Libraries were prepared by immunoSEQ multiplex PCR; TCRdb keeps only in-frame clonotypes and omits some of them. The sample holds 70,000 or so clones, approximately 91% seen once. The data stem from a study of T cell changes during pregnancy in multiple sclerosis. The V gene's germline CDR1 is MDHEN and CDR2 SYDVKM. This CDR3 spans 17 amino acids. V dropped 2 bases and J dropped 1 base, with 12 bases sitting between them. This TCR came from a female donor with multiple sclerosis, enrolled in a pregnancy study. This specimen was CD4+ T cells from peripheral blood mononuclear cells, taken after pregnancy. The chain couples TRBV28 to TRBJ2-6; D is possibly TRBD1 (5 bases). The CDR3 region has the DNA TGTGCCAGCAGTTTAGCGACAGCCTTTTCTGGGGCCAACGTCCTGACTTTC. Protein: CASSLATAFSGANVLTF.